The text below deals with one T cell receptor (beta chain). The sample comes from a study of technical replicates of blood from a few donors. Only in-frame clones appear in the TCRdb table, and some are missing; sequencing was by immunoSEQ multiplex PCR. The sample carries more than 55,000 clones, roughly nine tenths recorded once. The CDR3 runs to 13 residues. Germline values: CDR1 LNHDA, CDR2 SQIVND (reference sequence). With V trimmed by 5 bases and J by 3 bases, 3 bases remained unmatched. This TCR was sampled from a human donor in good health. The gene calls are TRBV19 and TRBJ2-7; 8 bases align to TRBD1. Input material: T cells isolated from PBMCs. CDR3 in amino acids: CASSQGAGYEQYF. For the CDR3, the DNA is TGTGCCAGTAGTCAGGGGGCGGGCTACGAGCAGTACTTC.